A single sample is the source of the 30 T cell receptor beta chains below, sequenced in a study of Graves' ophthalmopathy and Graves' hyperthyroidism. TCR beta CDR3 regions were amplified from RNA transcripts. HTBI primers were used in a first-round RT-PCR, which preceded a second-round multiplex PCR. TCRdb analysed the multiplex PCR reads with MiXCR anew, one entry per CDR3 protein. The profile shows hundreds of thousands of distinct CDR3 sequences, 20% to 25% of them singletons. The source material was peripheral blood. The receptors were gathered from a woman aged 18-30 years with stable Graves' hyperthyroidism. Some clones in this sample may be carry-over from other donors' samples.

This clonotype was counted ten times or more. The V call is TRBV14, the J call TRBJ1-1, with D perhaps matching TRBD1 (5 bases). Germline CDR1 SGHDN, CDR2 FVKESK. Trimming took off 3 bases at V and 4 bases at J, with 24 bases between the two ends. CDR3 size: 18 residues. This CDR3 reads CASSHWGLGGRSSTEAFF. CDR3 bases: TGTGCCAGCAGCCATTGGGGGTTGGGGGGGAGAAGTTCCACTGAAGCTTTCTTT.

Remarks on this clonotype: A much larger clone differs from this one at a single base, so this may be a read error. The J gene is TRBJ2-7, the V gene TRBV13; D not certain. The CDR3 is 14 residues long. V was shortened by 10 bases and J by 3 bases, with 19 bases between the two germline ends. Germline V gene lookup returns CDR1 PRHDT and CDR2 FYEKMQ (reference sequence). The CDR3 here is CAITLRDSRYEQYF. The CDR3 DNA sequence: TGTGCCATCACCTTGAGAGACTCTCGCTACGAGCAGTACTTC.

This clonotype was counted ten times or more. The gene calls are TRBV19 and TRBJ2-5, with D uncertain. The CDR3 covers 12 residues. Per germline, CDR1 LNHDA and CDR2 SQIVND (reference sequence). Trimming removed 7 bases at V and 0 bases at J, with 6 bases between. The CDR3 coding sequence is TGTGCCAGTACCGAGGACCAAGAGACCCAGTACTTC. Encoded protein: CASTEDQETQYF.

This clonotype was picked up many times. The chain uses TRBV6-4 and TRBJ1-6, with a tentative D call TRBD1 (5 bases). Germline CDR1 reads MRHNA; CDR2 reads SNTAGT. The V end lost 6 bases, the J end lost 6 bases, and 12 bases lay between the germline ends. The CDR3 consists of 14 residues. The CDR3 protein is CASRPGGGNSPLHF. In DNA, the CDR3 is TGTGCCAGCAGGCCGGGGGGGGGTAATTCACCCCTCCACTTT.

This clonotype was observed many times. A read error is likely, as this CDR3 ends without the conserved phenylalanine or tryptophan. V and J are TRBV28 and TRBJ2-7, with 9 bases fitting TRBD1. The CDR3 length is 15 residues. The germline V gene has CDR1 MDHEN and CDR2 SYDVKM. Trimming cost V 5 bases and J 4 bases; bases outside gene matches: 9. This chain's CDR3 is CASSPPGQGWYEQYL. The CDR3 DNA is TGTGCCAGCAGTCCTCCGGGACAGGGCTGGTACGAGCAGTACCTC.

This clonotype was observed a few times. The chain recombines TRBV19 with TRBJ1-3; D is possibly TRBD1 (5 bases). With 11 bases removed from V and 5 bases from J, the gap between germline ends came to 13 bases. Germline CDR1 LNHDA, CDR2 SQIVND (reference sequence). This CDR3 region has 12 residues. The CDR3 region is CASRDPRNTIYF. The CDR3, as DNA: TGTGCCTCCCGGGACCCTCGAAACACCATATATTTT.

With respect to this clonotype: A much larger clone lies a single base off, so this may be a read error. A read error is likely, as this CDR3 ends without the conserved phenylalanine or tryptophan. The rearrangement uses TRBV5-1 and TRBJ2-2; unclear D gene. This CDR3 has 15 residues. Deletions cut 0 bases from V and 5 bases from J, with 11 bases between. Looked up from germline, CDR1 is SGHRS and CDR2 is YFSETQ. The DNA for the CDR3 is TGCGCCAGCAGCTTGGATTGGAGTTCTACCGGGGAGCTGTTTTTG. Translating gives CASSLDWSSTGELFL.

This clonotype was detected ten times or more. The chain is built from TRBV7-2 and TRBJ2-5; 14 bases agree with TRBD2. CDR3 length: 17 amino acids. Per the germline V gene, CDR1 is SGHTA and CDR2 is FQGNSA. With V trimmed by 5 bases and J by 0 bases, 5 bases remained unmatched. In nucleotides, the CDR3 is TGTGCCAGCAGCCTGGGACTAGCGGGGGTGTACCAAGAGACCCAGTACTTC. Translating it yields CASSLGLAGVYQETQYF.

This clonotype was picked up many times. V usage is TRBV15 and J usage is TRBJ1-3; D is unresolved. Trimming pared 1 base from V and 0 bases from J, leaving 10 bases between. CDR3 length: 16 residues. CDR1 LNHNV and CDR2 YYDKDF come from the germline V gene (reference sequence). The CDR3 bases are TGTGCCACCAGCAGAGCGGCGGTTTCCTCTGGAAACACCATATATTTT. Protein product: CATSRAAVSSGNTIYF.

This clonotype was picked up many times. The chain is built from TRBV12-3 or TRBV12-4 and TRBJ2-7; 9 bases match TRBD1. The V and J ends lost 2 bases and 0 bases, in that order; junction bases with no gene match: 2. The CDR3 spans 15 residues. This CDR3 reads CASSLTTGGSYEQYF. The CDR3 DNA sequence: TGTGCCAGCAGTTTAACGACAGGGGGCTCCTACGAGCAGTACTTC.

The rearrangement uses TRBV12-5 and TRBJ2-4; D uncertain. V was pared by 7 bases and J by 5 bases, with 15 bases between. This CDR3 has 14 amino acids. Germline assignment: CDR1 LGHNT and CDR2 FRNRAP. The CDR3 loop reads CASADNLGQNIQYF. The CDR3 bases are TGTGCTAGTGCCGACAACTTGGGCCAAAACATTCAGTACTTC.

This clonotype was seen at least ten times. The chain combines TRBV14 with TRBJ1-2; D may be TRBD1 (5 bases). The germline V gene has CDR1 SGHDN and CDR2 FVKESK. This CDR3 is built from 14 residues. The V and J ends lost 5 bases and 4 bases respectively, with 14 bases between them. The CDR3 region has the DNA TGTGCCAGCAGCTCGTGGGCCGGGGGCTATGGCTACACCTTC. Protein product: CASSSWAGGYGYTF.

This clonotype has a count of ten or more. The rearrangement links TRBV28 to TRBJ2-5; no definite D call. This CDR3 spans 15 amino acids. V lost 1 base, J lost 7 bases, and 16 bases lay in between. Looked up from germline, CDR1 is MDHEN and CDR2 is SYDVKM. The DNA of the CDR3 is TGTGCCAGCAGTTTATTGGTCCGGGCTCCAGGGACCCAGTACTTC. Its translation is CASSLLVRAPGTQYF.

This clonotype appeared a few times. One junction end disagrees with the germline gene, perhaps due to a read error. V usage is TRBV27 and J usage is TRBJ1-1, with D possibly matching TRBD1 (6 bases). The germline V gene encodes CDR1 MNHEY and CDR2 SMNVEV (reference sequence). This CDR3 comprises 14 residues. CDR3 in DNA: TGTGCCAGCAGACTGGGACACCAGAACACTGAAGCTCTCTTT. Its protein is CASRLGHQNTEALF.

Only a few counts were recorded for this clonotype. The chain couples TRBV15 to TRBJ2-7; TRBD2 aligns across 10 bases. Germline V gene lookup returns CDR1 LNHNV and CDR2 YYDKDF (reference sequence). J was trimmed by 4 bases and V by 5 bases; bases with no gene match: 5. The CDR3 runs 14 residues. CDR3 DNA: TGTGCCACCAGCGGACTAGCGGAGGGATACGAGCAGTACTTC. Protein sequence: CATSGLAEGYEQYF. Full variable domain (outside the CDR3, taken from reference TRBV15 and TRBJ2-7): DAMVIQNPRYQVTQFGKPVTLSCSQTLNHNVMYWYQQKSSQAPKLLFHYYDKDFNNEADTPDNFQSRRPNTSFCFLDIRSPGLGDTAMYLCATSGLAEGYEQYFGPGTRLTVT.

This clonotype was seen at least ten times. The chain carries TRBV15 and TRBJ1-1; D might be TRBD1 (5 bases). The CDR3 is 13 amino acids. V was pared by 4 bases and J by 7 bases, with 13 bases between. From germline, CDR1 is LNHNV and CDR2 YYDKDF (reference sequence). The CDR3 coding sequence is TGTGCCACCAGCATGGTCCGAAGGGGTGAAGCTTTCTTT. This codes for CATSMVRRGEAFF.

The chain couples TRBV12-3 or TRBV12-4 to TRBJ2-7; 7 nucleotides match TRBD2. The J segment lost 2 bases and the V segment lost 3 bases, leaving 10 bases of the junction unmatched. The CDR3 is made up of 16 amino acids. This CDR3 is CASSFVGRGRTYEQYF. CDR3 nucleotide sequence: TGTGCCAGCAGTTTCGTTGGGAGGGGCCGAACCTACGAGCAGTACTTC.

Comments on this clonotype: A read error may explain this, as a much larger clone is one base away. CDR3 DNA: TGTGTCAGCAGCCCCACGACCTGGCGGGAGCAGTACTTC. Amino acids: CVSSPTTWREQYF. The V and J genes are TRBV12-3 or TRBV12-4 and TRBJ2-7; D gene uncertain. This CDR3 is 13 amino acids long.

This clonotype has at least ten counts. This chain joins TRBV10-3 and TRBJ2-7; D not resolved. V dropped 3 bases and J dropped 2 bases, with 11 bases sitting between them. CDR1 and CDR2 from the germline V gene are ENHRY and SYGVKD. The CDR3 covers 14 residues. CDR3 in amino acids: CAISEAGPAYEQYF. CDR3 sequence (DNA): TGTGCCATCAGTGAAGCAGGTCCAGCCTACGAGCAGTACTTC.

The table lists this clonotype with many counts. The CDR3 loop is CAWSGTTQETQYF. The CDR3 DNA sequence: TGTGCCTGGTCCGGGACTACGCAAGAGACCCAGTACTTC. The chain uses TRBV30 and TRBJ2-5; 7 nucleotides align to TRBD2. Germline V gene data show CDR1 as GTSNPN and CDR2 as SVGIG (reference sequence). V gave up 5 bases and J gave up 2 bases; unmatched junction bases: 5. This CDR3 contains 13 residues. The entire variable domain, with the rest obtained from reference TRBV30 and TRBJ2-5, is as follows: SQTIHQWPATLVQPVGSPLSLECTVEGTSNPNLYWYRQAAGRGLQLLFYSVGIGQISSEVPQNLSASRPQDRQFILSSKKLLLSDSGFYLCAWSGTTQETQYFGPGTRLLVL.

This clonotype was found many times. This rearrangement joins TRBV6-5 to TRBJ1-1; a weak D match, TRBD1 (6 bases). This CDR3 region has 14 residues. V was pared by 2 bases and J by 4 bases, with 11 bases between. The germline V gene encodes CDR1 MNHEY and CDR2 SVGAGI. CDR3 coding DNA: TGTGCCAGCAGTTACCAGGGGATTCCCACTGAAGCTTTCTTT. This encodes CASSYQGIPTEAFF.

This clonotype has ten or more counts. The genes are TRBV28 and TRBJ2-7, with D possibly being TRBD1 or TRBD2 (6 bases each). Trimming cost V 8 bases and J 2 bases, with 13 bases left between them. CDR3 length equals 13 residues. Germline V lookup: CDR1 MDHEN, CDR2 SYDVKM. Written as DNA, the CDR3 is TGTGCCAGCCAAGGGGGGATTCCCTACGAGCAGTACTTC. Translating gives CASQGGIPYEQYF. Filled out from reference TRBV28 and TRBJ2-7, the complete variable domain reads DVKVTQSSRYLVKRTGEKVFLECVQDMDHENMFWYRQDPGLGLRLIYFSYDVKMKEKGDIPEGYSVSREKKERFSLILESASTNQTSMYLCASQGGIPYEQYFGPGTRLTVT.

This clonotype was observed a few times. The V and J genes are TRBV5-1 and TRBJ2-7; D perhaps matches TRBD1 (6 bases). This CDR3 has 13 amino acids. V dropped 6 bases and J dropped 2 bases, with 12 bases sitting between them. Germline V gene sequence: CDR1 SGHRS, CDR2 YFSETQ. CDR3 loop: CASTNTGTYEQYF. The CDR3 region has the DNA TGCGCCAGCACGAATACAGGGACCTACGAGCAGTACTTC.

This chain links TRBV12-3 or TRBV12-4 with TRBJ2-1; unclear D gene. The CDR3 has 15 residues. Trimming pared 7 bases from V and 3 bases from J, leaving 16 bases between. The CDR3 DNA reads as TGTGCCAGCACCCTCCACGACCTCAACTACAATGAGCAGTTCTTC. It yields the protein CASTLHDLNYNEQFF.

This clonotype has ten or more counts. The rearrangement uses TRBV19 and TRBJ1-2, with a weak D call TRBD1 (6 bases). V was trimmed by 1 base and J by 4 bases, leaving 16 bases between them. Per the germline V gene, CDR1 is LNHDA and CDR2 is SQIVND (reference sequence). This CDR3 is built from 16 residues. This CDR3 reads CASSIVGGPVIYGYTF. CDR3 in DNA: TGTGCCAGTAGTATAGTTGGGGGGCCCGTGATCTATGGCTACACCTTC.

At least ten counts were recorded for this clonotype. The chain combines TRBV20-1 with TRBJ1-1; perhaps TRBD1 as D (5 bases). The length of the CDR3 is 14 residues. The germline V gene has CDR1 DFQATT and CDR2 SNEGSKA (reference sequence). Trimming cost V 1 base and J 0 bases, with 9 bases left between them. The CDR3 sequence is CSARGGRLNTEAFF. As DNA, the CDR3 is TGCAGTGCTAGAGGGGGACGGCTGAACACTGAAGCTTTCTTT.

This clonotype was found many times. This sequence joins TRBV28 and TRBJ1-5; D gene unclear. The CDR3 totals 15 residues. V was trimmed by 5 bases and J by 0 bases, leaving 11 bases between them. Germline V CDR1 and CDR2: MDHEN, SYDVKM. The CDR3 loop reads CASSLGQFSNQPQHF. In DNA form, the CDR3 reads TGTGCCAGCAGTCTAGGGCAGTTTAGCAATCAGCCCCAGCATTTT.

In this sample, this clonotype turned up a few times. The chain links TRBV12-3 or TRBV12-4 to TRBJ2-2; 15 bases are shared with TRBD2. V lost 5 bases, J lost 6 bases, and 7 bases stayed unmatched. CDR3 size: 17 residues. CDR3 in DNA: TGTGCCAGCAGTGGACTAGCGGGGGGGTCCAACGCCGGGGAGCTGTTTTTT. Its protein is CASSGLAGGSNAGELFF.

This clonotype was seen many times. This rearrangement joins TRBV6-1 to TRBJ2-7; D is tentatively TRBD1 or TRBD2 (7 bases each). The germline V gene has CDR1 MNHNS and CDR2 SASEGT. Trimming removed 1 base at V and 2 bases at J, with 15 bases between. This CDR3 is built from 16 residues. CDR3 DNA: TGTGCCAGCAGTGAAGAAGCGGGACAGCCGACCTACGAGCAGTACTTC. It is translated as CASSEEAGQPTYEQYF.

This chain connects TRBV5-1 to TRBJ2-2; 7 bases match TRBD1. The CDR3 loop spans 16 amino acids. The germline V gene has CDR1 SGHRS and CDR2 YFSETQ. J lost 0 bases, V lost 5 bases, and 7 bases had no gene match. This CDR3 reads CASRKPGQTNTGELFF. Written as DNA, the CDR3 is TGCGCCAGCAGGAAACCGGGACAGACGAACACCGGGGAGCTGTTTTTT.